The clone carrying this TCR beta chain came up many times. The antigen remains undetermined. Researchers made TCR cDNA using 5'RACE template switching, and this step added a universal primer site and UMIs. Each CDR3 protein is one row after TCRdb ran MiXCR on the 5' RACE reads. The sample contains roughly 330,000 distinct CDR3 sequences, around 7% of which appear only once. There are 15 residues in the CDR3. Trimming left V 2 bases short and J 7 bases short, with 18 bases between. Germline loops: CDR1 WNHNN, CDR2 SYGVQD (reference sequence). The sample comes from a study of T cells after yellow fever vaccination. Study-wide points: The secondary response was weaker, and its peak arrived faster, on day 5 versus 15. Although most clonotypes did not, a small share appeared in both CD4 and CD8 compartments.

The sequencing used PBMCs, collected approximately 40 days after the first yellow fever vaccination. The genes are TRBV10-1 and TRBJ2-7; tentative D call: TRBD1 (6 bases). The receptor was isolated from a man aged 18 to 35 who received the YFV17D yellow fever vaccine. CDR3 residues: CASSEDRQSPGEQYF. CDR3 sequence (DNA): TGCGCCAGCAGTGAGGACAGGCAGTCCCCGGGGGAGCAGTACTTC.